Each of the 23 T cell receptor beta chains below was sequenced from the same sample in a study of OX40 agonist ivuxolimab in advanced cancers. Produced via immunoSEQ multiplex PCR; TCRdb's table is partial and in-frame only. The data contain 65,000 or so clones, 75% to 90% of them singletons. Specimen: CD4+ or CD8+ T cells sorted from blood, collected in a trial of the OX40 agonist ivuxolimab. All receptors derive from an adult with an advanced solid tumor such as melanoma, head and neck, liver or kidney cancer.

Comments on this clone: Other DNA sequences of this sample code for an identical CDR3. This rearrangement joins TRBV30 to TRBJ2-7, with D perhaps TRBD1 (6 bases). The V and J ends lost 1 base and 2 bases respectively, with 12 bases between them. Germline V gene sequence: CDR1 GTSNPN, CDR2 SVGIG (reference sequence). The CDR3 has 14 residues. The chain's CDR3 is CAWSEGVGAYEQYF. The CDR3 DNA reads as TGTGCCTGGAGTGAGGGGGTGGGCGCCTACGAGCAGTACTTC.

This clone was detected once. This sequence joins TRBV7-9 and TRBJ1-2; perhaps TRBD1 as D (5 bases). V was pared by 1 base and J by 8 bases, with 14 bases between. Germline-derived CDR1 and CDR2 are SEHNR and FQNEAQ (reference sequence). The CDR3 is made up of 14 amino acids. In nucleotides, the CDR3 is TGTGCCAGCAGCTTAGAGTGGGGGGTGGGCGGCTACACCTTC. The encoded protein is CASSLEWGVGGYTF. Full variable domain (missing parts from reference TRBV7-9 and TRBJ1-2): DTGVSQNPRHKITKRGQNVTFRCDPISEHNRLYWYRQTLGQGPEFLTYFQNEAQLEKSRLLSDRFSAERPKGSFSTLEIQRTEQGDSAMYLCASSLEWGVGGYTFGSGTRLTVV.

This chain links TRBV6-5 with TRBJ1-5; D is uncertain. CDR3 size: 14 residues. The V end lost 0 bases, the J end lost 7 bases, and 10 bases lay between the germline ends. Germline loops: CDR1 MNHEY, CDR2 SVGAGI. The CDR3 nucleotides read TGTGCCAGCAGTTACTCGATATCGGCACAGCCCCAGCATTTT. Translation gives CASSYSISAQPQHF.

This clone was counted only a few times. This rearrangement joins TRBV5-1 to TRBJ1-6; D not certain. This CDR3 has 14 residues. V dropped 0 bases and J dropped 5 bases, with 6 bases sitting between them. The germline V gene has CDR1 SGHRS and CDR2 YFSETQ. CDR3 coding DNA: TGCGCCAGCAGCTTGGAGCAGAATAATTCACCCCTCCACTTT. Protein product: CASSLEQNNSPLHF.

This clone was seen a handful of times. The chain employs TRBV10-1 and TRBJ1-2, with D hard to call. This CDR3 comprises 13 residues. Trimming removed 4 bases at V and 4 bases at J, with 10 bases between. Germline V gene sequence: CDR1 WNHNN, CDR2 SYGVQD (reference sequence). CDR3 loop: CASSGDPSYGYTF. Written as DNA, the CDR3 is TGCGCCAGCAGTGGCGACCCCAGCTATGGCTACACCTTC.

This sequence joins TRBV18 and TRBJ1-4; 8 bases map to TRBD1. The germline V gene has CDR1 KGHSH and CDR2 LQKENI. The CDR3 covers 15 residues. Trimming at V came to 6 bases and at J to 6 bases, leaving 9 bases not matched to a gene. The CDR3 spells CASSEGQGRDEKLFF. CDR3 bases: TGTGCCAGCTCCGAAGGACAGGGCAGGGATGAAAAACTGTTTTTT.

The V gene is TRBV6-1, the J gene TRBJ1-1; D might be TRBD1 (6 bases). Germline V gene lookup returns CDR1 MNHNS and CDR2 SASEGT. V was shortened by 6 bases and J by 3 bases, with 8 bases between the two germline ends. The CDR3 has 12 residues. The CDR3 coding sequence is TGTGCCAGCAGCCGGGGGCACACTGAAGCTTTCTTT. Its protein is CASSRGHTEAFF.

The chain links TRBV28 to TRBJ1-1; 8 bases agree with TRBD1. The CDR3 runs to 13 residues. V shed 9 bases and J 10 bases; nucleotides not matched to a gene: 13. Germline V gene sequence: CDR1 MDHEN, CDR2 SYDVKM. The CDR3 DNA reads TGTGCCAGTCAGCAGGGGGCAACAGTCGGAGCTTTCTTT. Protein product: CASQQGATVGAFF.

The chain joins TRBV6-1 to TRBJ1-2; 8 bases fit TRBD1. V was pared by 6 bases and J by 4 bases, with 4 bases of the junction left unmatched. Germline loops: CDR1 MNHNS, CDR2 SASEGT. There are 13 residues in the CDR3. The CDR3 loop is CASSLTGAYGYTF. The CDR3 nucleotides read TGTGCCAGCAGCCTGACAGGGGCCTATGGCTACACCTTC.

The V and J genes are TRBV7-6 and TRBJ2-3, with D possibly being TRBD2 (6 bases). Looked up from germline, CDR1 is SGHVS and CDR2 is FNYEAQ. The CDR3 runs to 16 residues. Trimming shortened V by 1 base and J by 3 bases, and 14 bases separated the two germline ends. The CDR3 DNA reads as TGTGCCAGCAGCTTAGTCCCCGGGGGAGGTACAGATACGCAGTATTTT. Protein: CASSLVPGGGTDTQYF.

The chain employs TRBV28 and TRBJ2-3; no clear D. CDR1 and CDR2 (germline): MDHEN, SYDVKM. The CDR3 consists of 14 residues. V lost 3 bases and J 3 bases, leaving 10 bases between the germline ends. CDR3 sequence reads: CASSFSPNTDTQYF. CDR3 nucleotides: TGTGCCAGCAGTTTCAGTCCTAATACAGATACGCAGTATTTT.

This clone has only one observation. The chain recombines TRBV6-5 with TRBJ1-2; D is unresolved. This CDR3 has 13 residues. In germline, CDR1 is MNHEY, CDR2 SVGAGI. V was clipped by 10 bases and J by 7 bases, with 19 bases between them. The DNA of the CDR3 is TGTGCCACCGACCGGGCCAGTCTATTTGGCTACACCTTC. Amino acids: CATDRASLFGYTF.

A single count supports this clone. The J gene is TRBJ2-6, the V gene TRBV7-9; the D gene could be TRBD1 or TRBD2 (5 bases each). The germline V and J ends were trimmed by 3 bases and 4 bases, with 13 bases remaining between them. Germline assignment: CDR1 SEHNR and CDR2 FQNEAQ (reference sequence). The CDR3 length is 16 residues. CDR3 sequence reads: CASSLGEGLGANVLTF. The CDR3, as DNA: TGTGCCAGCAGCTTGGGAGAGGGGTTGGGGGCCAACGTCCTGACTTTC.

This rearrangement joins TRBV11-3 to TRBJ2-3, with D unresolved. This CDR3 contains 13 residues. Germline-derived CDR1 and CDR2 are SGHNT and YENEEA. V was cut by 0 bases and J by 6 bases, with 7 bases left in between. CDR3 sequence reads: CASSLDSRDTQYF. DNA of the CDR3: TGTGCCAGCAGCTTAGATTCCCGGGATACGCAGTATTTT.

As to this clone: Likely a read error: the CDR3 ends without its conserved phenylalanine or tryptophan. The V and J genes are TRBV7-9 and TRBJ1-1, with no clear D. The CDR3 spans 13 residues. Per germline, CDR1 SEHNR and CDR2 FQNEAQ (reference sequence). V shed 3 bases and J shed 5 bases, with 10 bases lying between them. CDR3 region: CASSFSGQTEAFS. The DNA for the CDR3 is TGTGCCAGCAGCTTTTCGGGCCAGACTGAAGCTTTCTCT.

The chain combines TRBV7-9 with TRBJ2-7; possible D gene TRBD2, 6 bases. This CDR3 contains 13 residues. V was pared by 5 bases and J by 6 bases, with 14 bases between. Looked up from germline, CDR1 is SEHNR and CDR2 is FQNEAQ (reference sequence). This chain's CDR3 is CASSPPRGGEQYF. The CDR3 DNA sequence: TGTGCCAGCAGCCCCCCCCGGGGAGGCGAGCAGTACTTC.

This clone is a singleton in its sample. This chain joins TRBV6-1 and TRBJ2-6, with D perhaps TRBD2 (5 bases). The CDR3 contains 16 residues. V was shortened by 3 bases and J by 0 bases, with 9 bases between the two germline ends. From germline, CDR1 is MNHNS and CDR2 SASEGT. The CDR3, as DNA: TGTGCCAGCAGTGATGTTGAGGGCTCTGGGGCCAACGTCCTGACTTTC. It codes for CASSDVEGSGANVLTF.

The V gene is TRBV2, the J gene TRBJ2-1; TRBD1 aligns across 9 bases. The CDR3 is made up of 15 amino acids. V shed 8 bases, J shed 4 bases, and the junction held 9 bases outside the gene matches. Germline V gives CDR1 SNHLY, CDR2 FYNNEI. The CDR3 DNA sequence: TGTGCCAGCCTGGCCGACAGGGGGGTTTACAATGAGCAGTTCTTC. Protein: CASLADRGVYNEQFF.

The J gene is TRBJ1-1, the V gene TRBV5-1; D ambiguous. Germline V gene data show CDR1 as SGHRS and CDR2 as YFSETQ. Trimming cost V 0 bases and J 1 base, with 7 bases left between them. The CDR3 has 14 amino acids. CDR3 DNA: TGCGCCAGCAGCTTGGAGCGGGGGAACACTGAAGCTTTCTTT. Protein: CASSLERGNTEAFF. The full variable domain, completed using reference TRBV5-1 and TRBJ1-1, is KAGVTQTPRYLIKTRGQQVTLSCSPISGHRSVSWYQQTPGQGLQFLFEYFSETQRNKGNFPGRFSGRQFSNSRSEMNVSTLELGDSALYLCASSLERGNTEAFFGQGTRLTVV.

This chain connects TRBV30 to TRBJ2-1; D ambiguous. CDR3 length: 13 amino acids. Germline CDR1 reads GTSNPN; CDR2 reads SVGIG (reference sequence). V gave up 0 bases and J gave up 7 bases, with 10 bases separating them. CDR3 in DNA: TGTGCCTGGAGTGTACCCGGGCTGAATGAGCAGTTCTTC. This codes for CAWSVPGLNEQFF.

The chain combines TRBV6-1 with TRBJ2-5; 9 bases line up with TRBD2. Germline CDR1 is MNHNS and CDR2 is SASEGT. J gave up 4 bases and V 10 bases, and 4 bases lay outside the gene matches. This CDR3 comprises 12 residues. The CDR3 region has the DNA TGTGCCACTATACTAGCGGGAGAGACCCAGTACTTC. It specifies CATILAGETQYF.

About this clone: An end of the junction differs from the germline gene, which may be a read error. The rearrangement uses TRBV5-4 and TRBJ1-1; the D gene is possibly TRBD1 (6 bases). The length of the CDR3 is 15 residues. Germline V gene data show CDR1 as SGHNT and CDR2 as YYREEE (reference sequence). This CDR3 reads CASSPLRGAHTEAFF. Here the CDR3 DNA reads TGCGCCAGCAGCCCACTGAGGGGGGCGCACACTGAAGCTTTCTTT.

The rearrangement joins TRBV7-6 to TRBJ2-1; 10 positions agree with TRBD2. Trimming cost V 0 bases and J 9 bases; bases outside gene matches: 8. This CDR3 region has 16 residues. From germline, CDR1 is SGHVS and CDR2 FNYEAQ. This chain's CDR3 is CASSLAGSGGAGEQFF. The CDR3 DNA follows: TGTGCCAGCAGCTTAGCGGGCAGCGGGGGGGCGGGTGAGCAGTTCTTC.